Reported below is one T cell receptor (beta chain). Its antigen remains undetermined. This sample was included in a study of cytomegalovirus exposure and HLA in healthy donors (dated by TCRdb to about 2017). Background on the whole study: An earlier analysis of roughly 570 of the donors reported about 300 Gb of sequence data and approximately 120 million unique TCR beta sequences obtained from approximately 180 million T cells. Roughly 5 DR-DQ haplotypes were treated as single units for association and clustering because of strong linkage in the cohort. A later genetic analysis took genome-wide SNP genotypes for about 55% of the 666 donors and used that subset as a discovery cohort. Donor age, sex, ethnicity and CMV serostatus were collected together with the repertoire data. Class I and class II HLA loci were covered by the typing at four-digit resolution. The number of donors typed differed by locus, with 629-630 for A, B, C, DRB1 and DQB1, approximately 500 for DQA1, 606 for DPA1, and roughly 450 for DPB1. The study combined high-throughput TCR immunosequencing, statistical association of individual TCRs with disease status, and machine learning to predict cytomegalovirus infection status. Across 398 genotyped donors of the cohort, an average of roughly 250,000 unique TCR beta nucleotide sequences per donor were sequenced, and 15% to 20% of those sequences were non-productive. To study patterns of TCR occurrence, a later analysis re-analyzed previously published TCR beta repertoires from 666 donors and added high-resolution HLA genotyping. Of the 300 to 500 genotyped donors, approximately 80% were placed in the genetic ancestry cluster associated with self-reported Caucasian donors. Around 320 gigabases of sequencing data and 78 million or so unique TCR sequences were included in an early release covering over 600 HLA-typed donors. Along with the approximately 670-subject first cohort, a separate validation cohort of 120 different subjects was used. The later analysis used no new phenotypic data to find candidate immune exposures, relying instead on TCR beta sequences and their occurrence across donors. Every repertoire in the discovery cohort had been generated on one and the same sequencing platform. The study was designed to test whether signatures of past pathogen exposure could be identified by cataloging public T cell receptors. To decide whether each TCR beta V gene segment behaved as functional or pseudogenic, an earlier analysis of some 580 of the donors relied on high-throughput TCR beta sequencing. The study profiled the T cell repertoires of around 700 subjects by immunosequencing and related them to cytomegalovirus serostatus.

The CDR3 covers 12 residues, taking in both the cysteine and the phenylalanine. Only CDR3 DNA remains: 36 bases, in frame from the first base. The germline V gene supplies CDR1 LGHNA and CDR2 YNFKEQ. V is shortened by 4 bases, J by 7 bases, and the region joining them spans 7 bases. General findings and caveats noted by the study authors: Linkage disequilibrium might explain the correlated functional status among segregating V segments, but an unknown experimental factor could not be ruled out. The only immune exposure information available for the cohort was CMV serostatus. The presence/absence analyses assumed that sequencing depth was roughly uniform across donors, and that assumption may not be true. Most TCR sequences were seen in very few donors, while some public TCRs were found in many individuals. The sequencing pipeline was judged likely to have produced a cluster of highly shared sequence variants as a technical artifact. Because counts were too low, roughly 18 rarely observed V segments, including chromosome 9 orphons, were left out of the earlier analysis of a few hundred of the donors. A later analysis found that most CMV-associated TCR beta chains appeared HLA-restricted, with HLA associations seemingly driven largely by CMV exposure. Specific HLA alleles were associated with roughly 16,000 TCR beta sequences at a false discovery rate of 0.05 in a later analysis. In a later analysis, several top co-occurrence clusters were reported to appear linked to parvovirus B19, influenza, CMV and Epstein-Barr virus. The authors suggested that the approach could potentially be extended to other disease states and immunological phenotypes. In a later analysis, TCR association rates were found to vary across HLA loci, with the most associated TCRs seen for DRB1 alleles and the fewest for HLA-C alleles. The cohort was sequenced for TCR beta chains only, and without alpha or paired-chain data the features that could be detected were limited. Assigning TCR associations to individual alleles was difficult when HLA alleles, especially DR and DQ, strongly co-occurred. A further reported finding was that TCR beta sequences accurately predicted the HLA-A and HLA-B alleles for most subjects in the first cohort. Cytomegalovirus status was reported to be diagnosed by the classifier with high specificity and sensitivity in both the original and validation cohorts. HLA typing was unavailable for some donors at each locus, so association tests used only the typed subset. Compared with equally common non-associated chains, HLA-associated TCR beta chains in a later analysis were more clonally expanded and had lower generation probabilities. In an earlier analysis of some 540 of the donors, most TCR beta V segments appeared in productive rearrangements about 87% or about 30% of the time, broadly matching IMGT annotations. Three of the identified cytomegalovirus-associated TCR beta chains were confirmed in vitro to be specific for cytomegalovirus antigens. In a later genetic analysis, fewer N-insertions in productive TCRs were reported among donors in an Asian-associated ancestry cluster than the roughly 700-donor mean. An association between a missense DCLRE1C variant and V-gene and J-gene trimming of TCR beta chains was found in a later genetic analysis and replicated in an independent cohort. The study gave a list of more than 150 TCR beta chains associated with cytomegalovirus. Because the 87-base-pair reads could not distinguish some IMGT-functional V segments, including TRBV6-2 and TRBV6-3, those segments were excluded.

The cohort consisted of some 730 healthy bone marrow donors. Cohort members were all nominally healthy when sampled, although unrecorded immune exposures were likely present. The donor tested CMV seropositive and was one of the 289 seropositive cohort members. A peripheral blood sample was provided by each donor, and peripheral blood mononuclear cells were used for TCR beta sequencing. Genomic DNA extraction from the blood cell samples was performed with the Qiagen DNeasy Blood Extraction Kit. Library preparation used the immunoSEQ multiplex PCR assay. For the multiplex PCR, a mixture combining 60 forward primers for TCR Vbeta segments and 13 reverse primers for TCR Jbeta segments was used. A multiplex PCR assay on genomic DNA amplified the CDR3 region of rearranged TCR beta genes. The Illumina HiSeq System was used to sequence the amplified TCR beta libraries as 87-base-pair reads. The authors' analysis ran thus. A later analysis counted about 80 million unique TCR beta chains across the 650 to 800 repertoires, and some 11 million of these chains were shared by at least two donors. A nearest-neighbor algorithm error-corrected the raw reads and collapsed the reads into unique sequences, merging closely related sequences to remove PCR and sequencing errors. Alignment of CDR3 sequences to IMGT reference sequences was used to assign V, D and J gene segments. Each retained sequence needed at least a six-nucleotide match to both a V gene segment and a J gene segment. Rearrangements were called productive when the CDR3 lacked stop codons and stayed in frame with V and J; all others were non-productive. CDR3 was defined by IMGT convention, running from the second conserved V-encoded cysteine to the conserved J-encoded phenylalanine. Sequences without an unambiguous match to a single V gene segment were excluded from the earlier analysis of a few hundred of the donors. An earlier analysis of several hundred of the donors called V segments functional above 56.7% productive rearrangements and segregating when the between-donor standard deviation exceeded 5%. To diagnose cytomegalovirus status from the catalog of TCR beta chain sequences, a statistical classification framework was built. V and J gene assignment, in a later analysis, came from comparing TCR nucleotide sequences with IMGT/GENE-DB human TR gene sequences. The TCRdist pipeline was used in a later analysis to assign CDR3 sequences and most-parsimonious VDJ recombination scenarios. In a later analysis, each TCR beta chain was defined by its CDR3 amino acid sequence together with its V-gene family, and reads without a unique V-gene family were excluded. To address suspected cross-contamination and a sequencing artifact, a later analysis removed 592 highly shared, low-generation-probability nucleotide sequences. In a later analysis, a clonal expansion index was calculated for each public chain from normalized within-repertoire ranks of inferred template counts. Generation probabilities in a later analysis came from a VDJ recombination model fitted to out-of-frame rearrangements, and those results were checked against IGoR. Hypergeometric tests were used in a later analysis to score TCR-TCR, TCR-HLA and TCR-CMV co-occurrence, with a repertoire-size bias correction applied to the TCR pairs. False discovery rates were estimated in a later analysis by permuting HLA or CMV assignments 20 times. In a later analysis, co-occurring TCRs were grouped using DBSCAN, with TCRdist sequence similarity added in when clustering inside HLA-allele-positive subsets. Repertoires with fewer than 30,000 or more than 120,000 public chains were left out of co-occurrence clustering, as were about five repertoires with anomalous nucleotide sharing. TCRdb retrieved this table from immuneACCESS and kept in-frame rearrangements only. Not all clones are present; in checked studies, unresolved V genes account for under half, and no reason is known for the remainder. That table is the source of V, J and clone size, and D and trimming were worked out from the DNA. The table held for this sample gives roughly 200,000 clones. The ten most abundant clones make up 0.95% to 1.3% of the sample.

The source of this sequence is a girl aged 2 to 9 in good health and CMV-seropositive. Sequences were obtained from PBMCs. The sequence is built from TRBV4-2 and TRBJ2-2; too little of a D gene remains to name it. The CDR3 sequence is CASSPSVGELFF. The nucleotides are TGTGCCAGCAGCCCCTCAGTCGGGGAGCTGTTTTTT.